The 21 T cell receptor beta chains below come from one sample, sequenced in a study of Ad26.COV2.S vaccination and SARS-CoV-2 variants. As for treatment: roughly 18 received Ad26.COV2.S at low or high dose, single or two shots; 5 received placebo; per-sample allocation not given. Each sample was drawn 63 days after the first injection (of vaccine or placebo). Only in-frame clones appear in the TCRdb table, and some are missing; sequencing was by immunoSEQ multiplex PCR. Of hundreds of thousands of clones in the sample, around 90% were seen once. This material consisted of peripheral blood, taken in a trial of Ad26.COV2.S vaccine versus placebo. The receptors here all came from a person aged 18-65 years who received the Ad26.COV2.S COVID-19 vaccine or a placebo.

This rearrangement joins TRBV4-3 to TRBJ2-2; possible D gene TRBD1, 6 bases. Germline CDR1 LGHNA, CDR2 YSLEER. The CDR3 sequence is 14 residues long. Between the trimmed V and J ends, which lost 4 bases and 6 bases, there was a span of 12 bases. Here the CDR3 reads CASSLQGRAGELFF. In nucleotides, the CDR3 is TGCGCCAGCAGCCTACAGGGCAGGGCCGGGGAGCTGTTTTTT.

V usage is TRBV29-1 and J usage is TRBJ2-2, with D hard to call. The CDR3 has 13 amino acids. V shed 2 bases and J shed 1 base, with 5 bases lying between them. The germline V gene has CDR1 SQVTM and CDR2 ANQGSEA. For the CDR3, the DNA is TGCAGCGTTGAACCGGGGAACACCGGGGAGCTGTTTTTT. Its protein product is CSVEPGNTGELFF.

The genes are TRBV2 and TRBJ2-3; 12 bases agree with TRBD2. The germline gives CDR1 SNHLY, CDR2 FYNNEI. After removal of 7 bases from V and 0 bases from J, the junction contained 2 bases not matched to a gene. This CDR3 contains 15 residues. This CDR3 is CASTGTSGSTDTQYF. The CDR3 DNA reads TGTGCCAGCACCGGGACTAGCGGGAGCACAGATACGCAGTATTTT.

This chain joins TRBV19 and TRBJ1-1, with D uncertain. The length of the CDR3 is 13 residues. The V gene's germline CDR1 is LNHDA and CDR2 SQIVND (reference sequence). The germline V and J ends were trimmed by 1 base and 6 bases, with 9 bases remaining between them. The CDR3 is CASSIVWQSEAFF. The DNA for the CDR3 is TGTGCCAGTAGTATAGTGTGGCAGTCTGAAGCTTTCTTT.

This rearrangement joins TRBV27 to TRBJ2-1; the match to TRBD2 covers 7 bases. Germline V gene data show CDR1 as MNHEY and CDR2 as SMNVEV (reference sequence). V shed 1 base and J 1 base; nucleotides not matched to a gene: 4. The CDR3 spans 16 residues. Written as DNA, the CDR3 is TGTGCCAGCAGTTTATTTAGCGGGCAGTCCTACAATGAGCAGTTCTTC. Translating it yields CASSLFSGQSYNEQFF.

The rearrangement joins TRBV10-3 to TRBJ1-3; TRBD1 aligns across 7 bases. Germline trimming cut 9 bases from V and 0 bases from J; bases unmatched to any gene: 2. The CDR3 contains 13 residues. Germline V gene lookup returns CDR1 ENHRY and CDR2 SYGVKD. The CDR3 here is CAISGGSGNTIYF. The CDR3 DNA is TGTGCCATATCAGGGGGCTCTGGAAACACCATATATTTT.

CDR3 DNA sequence: TGTGCCAGCAGCTCAAAGGCCGACACGATAAGCCCCTACGAGCAGTACTTC. Translating it yields CASSSKADTISPYEQYF. The chain carries TRBV7-2 and TRBJ2-7; D unclear. The CDR3 is 17 residues long. Germline V gene lookup returns CDR1 SGHTA and CDR2 FQGNSA. Trimming left V 4 bases short and J 2 bases short, with 21 bases between.

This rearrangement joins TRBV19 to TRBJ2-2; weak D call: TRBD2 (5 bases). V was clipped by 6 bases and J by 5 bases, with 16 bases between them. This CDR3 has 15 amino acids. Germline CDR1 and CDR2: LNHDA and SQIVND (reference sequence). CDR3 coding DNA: TGTGCCAGTAGGCCCCGTGACTACTTAACCGGGGAGCTGTTTTTT. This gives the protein CASRPRDYLTGELFF. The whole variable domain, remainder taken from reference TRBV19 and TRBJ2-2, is DGGITQSPKYLFRKEGQNVTLSCEQNLNHDAMYWYRQDPGQGLRLIYYSQIVNDFQKGDIAEGYSVSREKKESFPLTVTSAQKNPTAFYLCASRPRDYLTGELFFGEGSRLTVL.

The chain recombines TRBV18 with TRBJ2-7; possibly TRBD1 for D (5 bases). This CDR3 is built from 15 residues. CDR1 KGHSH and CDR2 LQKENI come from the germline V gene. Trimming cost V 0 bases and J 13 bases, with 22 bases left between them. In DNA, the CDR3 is TGTGCCAGCTCACCACCGGCAGGGCGGTTGGCGGACATTTACTTC. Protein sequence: CASSPPAGRLADIYF.

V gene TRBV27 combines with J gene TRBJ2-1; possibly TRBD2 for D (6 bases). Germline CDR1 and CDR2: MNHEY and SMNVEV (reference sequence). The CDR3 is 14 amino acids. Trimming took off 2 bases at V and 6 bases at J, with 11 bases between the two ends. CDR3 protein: CASSLNGRANEQFF. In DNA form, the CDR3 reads TGTGCCAGCAGTTTAAACGGGAGAGCCAATGAGCAGTTCTTC.

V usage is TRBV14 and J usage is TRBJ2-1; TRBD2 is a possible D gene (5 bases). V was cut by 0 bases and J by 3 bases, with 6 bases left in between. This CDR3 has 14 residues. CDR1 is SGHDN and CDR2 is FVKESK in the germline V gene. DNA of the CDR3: TGTGCCAGCAGCCAAGAAACTAGCTACAATGAGCAGTTCTTC. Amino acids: CASSQETSYNEQFF. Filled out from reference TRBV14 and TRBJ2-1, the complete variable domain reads EAGVTQFPSHSVIEKGQTVTLRCDPISGHDNLYWYRRVMGKEIKFLLHFVKESKQDESGMPNNRFLAERTGGTYSTLKVQPAELEDSGVYFCASSQETSYNEQFFGPGTRLTVL.

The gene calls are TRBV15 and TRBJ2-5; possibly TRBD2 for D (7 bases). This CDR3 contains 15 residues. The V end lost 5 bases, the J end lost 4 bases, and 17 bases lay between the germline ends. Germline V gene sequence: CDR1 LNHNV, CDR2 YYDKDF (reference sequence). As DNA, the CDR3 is TGTGCCACCAGCCCCCGGAGGGGGGGAGTAGAGACCCAGTACTTC. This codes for CATSPRRGGVETQYF.

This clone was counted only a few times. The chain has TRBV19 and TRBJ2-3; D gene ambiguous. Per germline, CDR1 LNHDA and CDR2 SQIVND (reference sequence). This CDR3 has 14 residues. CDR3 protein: CATQPMSSTDTQYF. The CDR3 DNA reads TGTGCTACACAGCCAATGTCTAGCACAGATACGCAGTATTTT.

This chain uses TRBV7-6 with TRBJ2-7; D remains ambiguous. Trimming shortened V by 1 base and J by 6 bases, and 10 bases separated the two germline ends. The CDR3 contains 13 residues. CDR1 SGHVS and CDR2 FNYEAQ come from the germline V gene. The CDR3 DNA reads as TGTGCCAGCAGCTTAGGGTTCGGCAGCGAGCAGTACTTC. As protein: CASSLGFGSEQYF.

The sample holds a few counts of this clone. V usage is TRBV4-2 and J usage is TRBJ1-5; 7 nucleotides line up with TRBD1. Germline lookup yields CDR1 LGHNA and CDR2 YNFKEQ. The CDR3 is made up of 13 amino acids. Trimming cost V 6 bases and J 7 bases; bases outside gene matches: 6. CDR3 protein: CASSPGGGQPQHF. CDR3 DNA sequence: TGTGCCAGCAGTCCAGGGGGAGGACAGCCCCAGCATTTT.

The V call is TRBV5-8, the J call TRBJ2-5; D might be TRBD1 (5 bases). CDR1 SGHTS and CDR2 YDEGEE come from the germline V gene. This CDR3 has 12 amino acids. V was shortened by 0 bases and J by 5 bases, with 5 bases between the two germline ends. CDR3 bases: TGTGCCAGCAGCTTGGACAGGGAGACCCAGTACTTC. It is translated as CASSLDRETQYF.

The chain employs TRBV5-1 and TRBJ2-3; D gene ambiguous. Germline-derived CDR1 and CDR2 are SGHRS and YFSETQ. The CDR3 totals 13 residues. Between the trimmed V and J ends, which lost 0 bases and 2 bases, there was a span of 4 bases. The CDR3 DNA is TGCGCCAGCAGCTTGGAAGTCACAGATACGCAGTATTTT. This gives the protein CASSLEVTDTQYF. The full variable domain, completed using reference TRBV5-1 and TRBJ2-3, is KAGVTQTPRYLIKTRGQQVTLSCSPISGHRSVSWYQQTPGQGLQFLFEYFSETQRNKGNFPGRFSGRQFSNSRSEMNVSTLELGDSALYLCASSLEVTDTQYFGPGTRLTVL.

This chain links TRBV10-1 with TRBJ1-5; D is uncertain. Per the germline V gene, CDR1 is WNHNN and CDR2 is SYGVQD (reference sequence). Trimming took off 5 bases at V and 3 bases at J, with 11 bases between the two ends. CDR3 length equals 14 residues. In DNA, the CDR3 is TGCGCCAGCAGTATGGGATCCCCCAATCAGCCCCAGCATTTT. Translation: CASSMGSPNQPQHF.

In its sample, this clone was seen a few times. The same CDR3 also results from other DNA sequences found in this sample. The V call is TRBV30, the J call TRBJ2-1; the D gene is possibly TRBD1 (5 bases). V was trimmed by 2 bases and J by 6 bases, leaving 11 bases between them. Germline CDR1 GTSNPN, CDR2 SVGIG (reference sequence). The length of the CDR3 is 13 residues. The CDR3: CAWSSQGPNEQFF. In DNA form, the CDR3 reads TGTGCCTGGAGTTCGCAGGGCCCCAATGAGCAGTTCTTC.

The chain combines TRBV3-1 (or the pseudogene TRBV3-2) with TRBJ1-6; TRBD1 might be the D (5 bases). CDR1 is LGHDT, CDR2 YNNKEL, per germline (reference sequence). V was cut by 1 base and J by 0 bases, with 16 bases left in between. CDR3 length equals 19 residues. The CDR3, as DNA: TGTGCCAGCAGCCAAGGCTGGGAGGGGAGAAGCTCCTATAATTCACCCCTCCACTTT. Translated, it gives CASSQGWEGRSSYNSPLHF.

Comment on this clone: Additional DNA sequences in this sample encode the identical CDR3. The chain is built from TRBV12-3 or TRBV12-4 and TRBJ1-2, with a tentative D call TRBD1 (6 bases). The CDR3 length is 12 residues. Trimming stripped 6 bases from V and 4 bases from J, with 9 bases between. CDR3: CASREQGYGYTF. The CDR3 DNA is TGTGCCAGCAGAGAACAGGGCTATGGCTACACCTTC.